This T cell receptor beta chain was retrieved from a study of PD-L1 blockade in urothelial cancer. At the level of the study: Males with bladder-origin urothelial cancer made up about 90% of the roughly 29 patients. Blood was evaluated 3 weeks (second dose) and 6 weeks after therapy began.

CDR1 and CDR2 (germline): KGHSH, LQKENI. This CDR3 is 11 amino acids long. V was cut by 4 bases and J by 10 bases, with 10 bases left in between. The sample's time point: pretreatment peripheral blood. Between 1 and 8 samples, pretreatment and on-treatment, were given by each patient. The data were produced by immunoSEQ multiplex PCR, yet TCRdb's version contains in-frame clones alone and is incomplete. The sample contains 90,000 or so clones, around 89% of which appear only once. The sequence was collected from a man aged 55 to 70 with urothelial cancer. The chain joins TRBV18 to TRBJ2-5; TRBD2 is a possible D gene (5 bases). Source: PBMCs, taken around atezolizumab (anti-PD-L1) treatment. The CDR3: CASSREADQYF. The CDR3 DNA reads TGTGCCAGCTCACGAGAAGCGGACCAGTACTTC. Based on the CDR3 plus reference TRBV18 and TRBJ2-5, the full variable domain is NAGVMQNPRHLVRRRGQEARLRCSPMKGHSHVYWYRQLPEEGLKFMVYLQKENIIDESGMPKERFSAEFPKEGPSILRIQQVVRGDSAAYFCASSREADQYFGPGTRLLVL.